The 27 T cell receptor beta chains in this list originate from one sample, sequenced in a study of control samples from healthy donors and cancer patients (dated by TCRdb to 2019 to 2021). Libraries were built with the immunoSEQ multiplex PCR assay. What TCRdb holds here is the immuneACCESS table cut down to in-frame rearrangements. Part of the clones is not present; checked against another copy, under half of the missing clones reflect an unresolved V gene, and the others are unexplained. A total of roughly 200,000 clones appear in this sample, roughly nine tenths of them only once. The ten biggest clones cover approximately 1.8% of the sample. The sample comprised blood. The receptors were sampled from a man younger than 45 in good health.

CDR3 in DNA: TGTGCCAGCAGCTTAGAAGGGACAGGCTCCTACAATGAGCAGTTCTTC. It is translated as CASSLEGTGSYNEQFF. The chain uses TRBV11-3 and TRBJ2-1, with 8 bases aligning to TRBD1. V shed 0 bases and J 0 bases; nucleotides not matched to a gene: 1. The CDR3 totals 16 residues. Germline-derived CDR1 and CDR2 are SGHNT and YENEEA. The whole variable domain, remainder taken from reference TRBV11-3 and TRBJ2-1, is EAGVVQSPRYKIIEKKQPVAFWCNPISGHNTLYWYLQNLGQGPELLIRYENEEAVDDSQLPKDRFSAERLKGVDSTLKIQPAELGDSAVYLCASSLEGTGSYNEQFFGPGTRLTVL.

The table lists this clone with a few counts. The CDR3 nucleotides are TGTGCCAGCAGCTTACGGACCGACACTGAAGCTTTCTTT. It encodes CASSLRTDTEAFF. The chain has TRBV7-9 and TRBJ1-1; D not certain. Germline V lookup: CDR1 SEHNR, CDR2 FQNEAQ (reference sequence). This CDR3 region has 13 residues. V lost 2 bases to trimming and J lost 3 bases, with 7 bases between them.

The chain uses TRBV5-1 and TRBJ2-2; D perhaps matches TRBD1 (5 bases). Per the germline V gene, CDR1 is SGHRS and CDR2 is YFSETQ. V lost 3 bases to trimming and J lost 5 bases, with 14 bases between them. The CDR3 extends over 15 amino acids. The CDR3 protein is CASSSDGQITGELFF. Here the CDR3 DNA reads TGCGCCAGCAGCTCGGACGGACAAATTACCGGGGAGCTGTTTTTT.

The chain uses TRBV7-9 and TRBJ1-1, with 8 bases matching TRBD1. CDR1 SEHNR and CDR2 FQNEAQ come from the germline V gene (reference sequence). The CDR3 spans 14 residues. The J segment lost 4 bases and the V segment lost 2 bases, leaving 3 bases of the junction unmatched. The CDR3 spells CASSLPTGGTEAFF. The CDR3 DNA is TGTGCCAGCAGCTTACCCACAGGGGGCACTGAAGCTTTCTTT.

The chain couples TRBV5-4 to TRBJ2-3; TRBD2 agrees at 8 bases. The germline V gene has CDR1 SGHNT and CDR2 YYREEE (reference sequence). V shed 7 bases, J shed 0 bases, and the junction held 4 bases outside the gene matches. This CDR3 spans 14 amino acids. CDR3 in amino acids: CASRGGSSTDTQYF. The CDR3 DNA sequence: TGTGCCAGCCGCGGGGGGTCTAGCACAGATACGCAGTATTTT.

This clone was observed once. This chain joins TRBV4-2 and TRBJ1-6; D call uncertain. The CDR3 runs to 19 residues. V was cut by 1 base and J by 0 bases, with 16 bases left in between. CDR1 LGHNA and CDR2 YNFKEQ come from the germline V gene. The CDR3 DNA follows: TGTGCCAGCAGCCAAGCCCCGGTCGCACCGAGCTCCTATAATTCACCCCTCCACTTT. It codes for CASSQAPVAPSSYNSPLHF.

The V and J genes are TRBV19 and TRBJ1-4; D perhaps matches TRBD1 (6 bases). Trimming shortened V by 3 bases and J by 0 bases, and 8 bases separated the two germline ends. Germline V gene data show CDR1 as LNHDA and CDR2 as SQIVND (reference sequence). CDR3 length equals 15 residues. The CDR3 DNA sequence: TGTGCCAGTAGTATCGGACAGACAACTAATGAAAAACTGTTTTTT. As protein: CASSIGQTTNEKLFF.

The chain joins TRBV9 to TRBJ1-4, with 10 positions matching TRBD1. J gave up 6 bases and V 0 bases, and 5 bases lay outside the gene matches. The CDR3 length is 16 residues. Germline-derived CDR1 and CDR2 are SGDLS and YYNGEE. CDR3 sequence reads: CASSVDSGTGDEKLFF. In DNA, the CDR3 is TGTGCCAGCAGCGTAGATTCCGGGACAGGGGATGAAAAACTGTTTTTT. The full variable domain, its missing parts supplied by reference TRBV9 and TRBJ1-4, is DSGVTQTPKHLITATGQRVTLRCSPRSGDLSVYWYQQSLDQGLQFLIQYYNGEERAKGNILERFSAQQFPDLHSELNLSSLELGDSALYFCASSVDSGTGDEKLFFGSGTQLSVL.

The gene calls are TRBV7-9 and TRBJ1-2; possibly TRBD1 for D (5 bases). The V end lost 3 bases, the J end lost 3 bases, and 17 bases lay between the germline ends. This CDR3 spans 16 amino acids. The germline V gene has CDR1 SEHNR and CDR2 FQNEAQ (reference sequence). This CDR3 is CASSFSLGRVDYGYTF. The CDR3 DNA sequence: TGTGCCAGCAGCTTTTCTTTAGGCAGGGTTGACTATGGCTACACCTTC. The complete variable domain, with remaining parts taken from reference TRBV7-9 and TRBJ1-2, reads DTGVSQNPRHKITKRGQNVTFRCDPISEHNRLYWYRQTLGQGPEFLTYFQNEAQLEKSRLLSDRFSAERPKGSFSTLEIQRTEQGDSAMYLCASSFSLGRVDYGYTFGSGTRLTVV.

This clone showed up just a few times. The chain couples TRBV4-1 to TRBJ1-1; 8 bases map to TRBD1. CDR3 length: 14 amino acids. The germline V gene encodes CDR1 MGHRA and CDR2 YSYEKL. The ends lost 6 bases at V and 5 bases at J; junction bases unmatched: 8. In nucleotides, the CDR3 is TGCGCCAGCAGAGACAGGGGAAGGAGAACTGAAGCTTTCTTT. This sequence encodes CASRDRGRRTEAFF.

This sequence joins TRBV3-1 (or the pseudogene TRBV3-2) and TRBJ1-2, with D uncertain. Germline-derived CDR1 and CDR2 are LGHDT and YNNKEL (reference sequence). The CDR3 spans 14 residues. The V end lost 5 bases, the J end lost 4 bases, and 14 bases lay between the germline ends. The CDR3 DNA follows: TGTGCCAGCAGCGACCTGGAGGGCGGCTATGGCTACACCTTC. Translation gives CASSDLEGGYGYTF.

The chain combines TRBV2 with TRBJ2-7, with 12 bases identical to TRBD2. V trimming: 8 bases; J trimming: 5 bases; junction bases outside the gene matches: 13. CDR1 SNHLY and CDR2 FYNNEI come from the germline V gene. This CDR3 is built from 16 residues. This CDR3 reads CASGARLAGVDDEQYF. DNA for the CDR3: TGTGCCAGCGGCGCGCGACTAGCGGGAGTAGACGACGAGCAGTACTTC. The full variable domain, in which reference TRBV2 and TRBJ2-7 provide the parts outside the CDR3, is EPEVTQTPSHQVTQMGQEVILRCVPISNHLYFYWYRQILGQKVEFLVSFYNNEISEKSEIFDDQFSVERPDGSNFTLKIRSTKLEDSAMYFCASGARLAGVDDEQYFGPGTRLTVT.

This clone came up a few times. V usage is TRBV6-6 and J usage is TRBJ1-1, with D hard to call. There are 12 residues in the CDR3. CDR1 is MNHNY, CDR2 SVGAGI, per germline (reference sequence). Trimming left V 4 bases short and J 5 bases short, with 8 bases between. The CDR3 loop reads CASSWGGTEAFF. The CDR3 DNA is TGTGCCAGCAGTTGGGGTGGGACTGAAGCTTTCTTT.

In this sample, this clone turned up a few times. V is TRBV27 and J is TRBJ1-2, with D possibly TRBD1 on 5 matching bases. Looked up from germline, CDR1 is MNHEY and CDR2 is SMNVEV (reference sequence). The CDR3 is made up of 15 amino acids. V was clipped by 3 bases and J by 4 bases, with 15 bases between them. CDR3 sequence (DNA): TGTGCCAGCAGTTTTACCTCCGGGACCCCCTATGGCTACACCTTC. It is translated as CASSFTSGTPYGYTF.

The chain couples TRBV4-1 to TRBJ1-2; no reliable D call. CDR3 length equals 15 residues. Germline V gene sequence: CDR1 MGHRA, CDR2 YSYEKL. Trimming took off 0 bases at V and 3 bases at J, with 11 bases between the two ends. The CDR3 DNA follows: TGCGCCAGCAGCCAAGATAGCAGACTTTACTATGGCTACACCTTC. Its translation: CASSQDSRLYYGYTF.

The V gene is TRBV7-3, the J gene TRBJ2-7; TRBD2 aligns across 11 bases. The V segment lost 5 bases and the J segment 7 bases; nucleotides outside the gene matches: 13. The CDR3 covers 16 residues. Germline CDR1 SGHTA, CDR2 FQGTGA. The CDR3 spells CASSPTSGALPGEQYF. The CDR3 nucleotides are TGTGCCAGCAGCCCGACTAGCGGGGCCTTACCGGGGGAGCAGTACTTC.

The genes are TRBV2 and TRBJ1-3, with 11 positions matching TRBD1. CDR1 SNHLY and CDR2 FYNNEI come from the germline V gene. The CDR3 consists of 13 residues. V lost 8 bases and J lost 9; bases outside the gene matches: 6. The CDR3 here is CASSGTGGFTIYF. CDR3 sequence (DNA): TGTGCCAGCTCCGGGACAGGGGGTTTCACCATATATTTT. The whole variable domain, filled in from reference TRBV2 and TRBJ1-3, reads EPEVTQTPSHQVTQMGQEVILRCVPISNHLYFYWYRQILGQKVEFLVSFYNNEISEKSEIFDDQFSVERPDGSNFTLKIRSTKLEDSAMYFCASSGTGGFTIYFGEGSWLTVV.

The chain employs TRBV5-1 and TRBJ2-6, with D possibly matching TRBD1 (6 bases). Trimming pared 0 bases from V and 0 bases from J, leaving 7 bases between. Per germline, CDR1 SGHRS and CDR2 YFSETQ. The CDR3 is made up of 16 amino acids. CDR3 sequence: CASSLEGGSGANVLTF. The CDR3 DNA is TGCGCCAGCAGCTTGGAAGGGGGCTCTGGGGCCAACGTCCTGACTTTC.

The CDR3 bases are TGTGCCAGCAGCCGGACAGGGGGCGCAGAATCACCCCTCCACTTT. Its translation is CASSRTGGAESPLHF. The chain has TRBV28 and TRBJ1-6, with 11 positions matching TRBD1. After removal of 6 bases from V and 10 bases from J, the junction contained 8 bases not matched to a gene. Germline V gene data show CDR1 as MDHEN and CDR2 as SYDVKM. CDR3 length equals 15 residues.

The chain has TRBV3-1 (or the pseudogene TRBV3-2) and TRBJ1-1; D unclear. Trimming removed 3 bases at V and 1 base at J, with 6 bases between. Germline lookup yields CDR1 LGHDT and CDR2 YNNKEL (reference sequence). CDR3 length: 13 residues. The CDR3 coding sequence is TGTGCCAGCAGCCACGCAGAGAACACTGAAGCTTTCTTT. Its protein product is CASSHAENTEAFF.

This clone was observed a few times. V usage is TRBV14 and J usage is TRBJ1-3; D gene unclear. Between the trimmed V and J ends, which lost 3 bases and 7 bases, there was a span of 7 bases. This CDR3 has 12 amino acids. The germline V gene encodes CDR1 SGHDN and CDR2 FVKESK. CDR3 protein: CASSHSPNTIYF. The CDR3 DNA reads TGTGCCAGCAGCCACTCCCCCAACACCATATATTTT.

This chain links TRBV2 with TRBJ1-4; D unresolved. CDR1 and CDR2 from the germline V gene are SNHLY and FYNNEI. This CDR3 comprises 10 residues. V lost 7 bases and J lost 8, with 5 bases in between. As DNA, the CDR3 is TGTGCCAGCATGGGGGAAAAACTGTTTTTT. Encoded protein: CASMGEKLFF.

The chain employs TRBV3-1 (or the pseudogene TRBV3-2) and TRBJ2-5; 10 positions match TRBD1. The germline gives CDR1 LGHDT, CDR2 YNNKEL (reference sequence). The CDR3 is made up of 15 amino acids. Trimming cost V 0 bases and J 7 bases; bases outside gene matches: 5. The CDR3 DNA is TGTGCCAGCAGCCAAGATCTGGACAGGGGGGGGACCCAGTACTTC. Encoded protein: CASSQDLDRGGTQYF.

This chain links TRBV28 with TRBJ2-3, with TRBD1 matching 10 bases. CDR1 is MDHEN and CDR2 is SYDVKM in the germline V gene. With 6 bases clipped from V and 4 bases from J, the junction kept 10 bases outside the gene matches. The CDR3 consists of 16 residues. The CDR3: CASSPRTGGKADTQYF. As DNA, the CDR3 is TGTGCCAGCAGCCCCCGGACAGGGGGAAAGGCAGATACGCAGTATTTT.

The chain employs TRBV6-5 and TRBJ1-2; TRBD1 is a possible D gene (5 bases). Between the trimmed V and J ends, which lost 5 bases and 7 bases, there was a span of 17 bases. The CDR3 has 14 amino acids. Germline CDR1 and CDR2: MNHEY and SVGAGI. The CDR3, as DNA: TGTGCCAGCAGTCGTGCAGGGATTCACGGTGGCTACACCTTC. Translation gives CASSRAGIHGGYTF.

The CDR3 loop reads CASSVLGRMSEQYF. DNA of the CDR3: TGTGCCAGCAGTGTGCTGGGACGAATGAGCGAGCAGTACTTC. The genes are TRBV2 and TRBJ2-7; D might be TRBD1 or TRBD2, each matching 5 bases. Germline CDR1 SNHLY, CDR2 FYNNEI. This CDR3 region has 14 residues. V was cut by 4 bases and J by 6 bases, with 16 bases left in between.

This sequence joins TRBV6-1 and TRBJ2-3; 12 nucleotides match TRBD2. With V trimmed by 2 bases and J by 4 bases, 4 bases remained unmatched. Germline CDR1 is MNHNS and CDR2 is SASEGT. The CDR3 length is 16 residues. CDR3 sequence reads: CASSEKLAGGADTQYF. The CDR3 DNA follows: TGTGCCAGCAGTGAAAAACTAGCGGGGGGTGCAGATACGCAGTATTTT.